Shown below are 22 T cell receptor beta chains from a single sample sequenced in a study of cytomegalovirus exposure and HLA in healthy donors. It was with 60 Vbeta and 13 Jbeta primers that the PCR ran. The method was immunoSEQ multiplex PCR; TCRdb's version includes in-frame clones alone and lacks a portion of them. This sample's table reports 20,000 to 25,000 clones. Sequencing was done on a sample of PBMCs. These receptors all stem from a man in his 60s in good health and CMV-seropositive.

The chain's CDR3 is CASSEPGSSYEQYF. CDR3 in DNA: TGTGCCAGCAGTGAACCCGGGAGCTCCTACGAGCAGTACTTC. The V and J genes are TRBV25-1 and TRBJ2-7, with D possibly TRBD2 on 6 matching bases. CDR3 length: 14 residues. V was cut by 2 bases and J by 0 bases, with 8 bases left in between. Germline V gene data show CDR1 as MGHDK and CDR2 as SYGVNS.

V and J are TRBV5-1 and TRBJ2-7; D may be TRBD2 (5 bases). The CDR3 has 14 amino acids. Germline lookup yields CDR1 SGHRS and CDR2 YFSETQ. Trimming stripped 4 bases from V and 0 bases from J, with 11 bases between. The CDR3 here is CASSPGLFSYEQYF. As DNA, the CDR3 is TGCGCCAGCAGCCCCGGACTGTTCTCCTACGAGCAGTACTTC.

The gene calls are TRBV6-6 and TRBJ2-1; 7 positions match TRBD2. The CDR3 is 15 residues long. Germline V gene sequence: CDR1 MNHNY, CDR2 SVGAGI (reference sequence). With 6 bases clipped from V and 7 bases from J, the junction kept 12 bases outside the gene matches. Here the CDR3 reads CASSSRGGSENEQFF. CDR3 in DNA: TGTGCCAGCAGCTCGAGGGGCGGGAGCGAGAATGAGCAGTTCTTC.

The chain has TRBV10-2 and TRBJ1-1, with D tentatively TRBD1 (6 bases). Between the trimmed V and J ends, which lost 6 bases and 0 bases, there was a span of 20 bases. The CDR3 is 17 amino acids. Germline V lookup: CDR1 WSHSY, CDR2 SAAADI. The CDR3: CASSRGGGRRMNTEAFF. The CDR3 DNA reads TGCGCCAGCAGCCGAGGGGGGGGGAGACGCATGAACACTGAAGCTTTCTTT.

This chain uses TRBV6-1 with TRBJ2-7, with 8 positions matching TRBD1. The CDR3 sequence is 16 residues long. CDR1 and CDR2 (germline): MNHNS, SASEGT. V gave up 1 base and J gave up 3 bases; unmatched junction bases: 8. In DNA, the CDR3 is TGTGCCAGCAGTGAAGATCCTGGACAGGGAGTCTACGAGCAGTACTTC. Amino acid sequence: CASSEDPGQGVYEQYF.

The rearrangement uses TRBV6-1 and TRBJ2-2, with 10 bases identical to TRBD2. The germline CDR1 and CDR2 sequences are MNHNS and SASEGT. The ends lost 4 bases at V and 6 bases at J; junction bases unmatched: 5. This CDR3 is 15 amino acids long. CDR3 residues: CASSALAGRAGELFF. DNA for the CDR3: TGTGCCAGCAGTGCACTAGCGGGACGGGCCGGGGAGCTGTTTTTT.

The chain joins TRBV5-3 to TRBJ2-2; TRBD1 is a possible D gene (5 bases). TRBV5-3 qualifies as an ORF whose function is uncertain. This CDR3 is built from 12 residues. With 8 bases removed from V and 3 bases from J, the gap between germline ends came to 8 bases. CDR3 region: CASQGYTGELFF. The CDR3 nucleotides are TGTGCCAGTCAGGGATACACCGGGGAGCTGTTTTTT.

The CDR3 DNA follows: TGTGCCAGCAGCCCCCGGACAGGGGCAGTTGAAGCTTTCTTT. Its translation is CASSPRTGAVEAFF. The chain employs TRBV7-2 and TRBJ1-1; 9 nucleotides agree with TRBD1. This CDR3 comprises 14 residues. J was trimmed by 7 bases and V by 5 bases; bases with no gene match: 8. Germline CDR1 SGHTA, CDR2 FQGNSA.

Here the CDR3 reads CASSHNRDRAAGYTF. DNA of the CDR3: TGTGCCAGCAGTCACAACCGGGACAGGGCCGCTGGCTACACCTTC. This chain uses TRBV6-8 with TRBJ1-2, with TRBD1 matching 9 bases. This CDR3 is 15 amino acids long. Looked up from germline, CDR1 is MNHGY and CDR2 is SAAAGT. The V segment lost 5 bases and the J segment 7 bases; nucleotides outside the gene matches: 11.

The CDR3 DNA is TGTGCCAGCTCACCCGGTGACACCTACGAGCAGTACTTC. Its translation: CASSPGDTYEQYF. The V call is TRBV18, the J call TRBJ2-7; D remains unclear. Trimming stripped 3 bases from V and 2 bases from J, with 8 bases between. This CDR3 has 13 amino acids. Germline V gene lookup returns CDR1 KGHSH and CDR2 LQKENI.

The rearrangement links TRBV29-1 to TRBJ2-7; 7 positions agree with TRBD1. Unmatched junction bases numbered 14, after V lost 7 bases and J lost 2 bases. Per germline, CDR1 SQVTM and CDR2 ANQGSEA. The CDR3 is 15 residues long. The CDR3 is CSAATGRGIPYEQYF. The CDR3 DNA follows: TGCAGCGCTGCGACAGGGCGAGGGATTCCCTACGAGCAGTACTTC.

This clone ranks as hyperexpanded in terms of frequency. The V gene is TRBV5-5, the J gene TRBJ2-2; D gene ambiguous. Germline values: CDR1 SGHKS, CDR2 YYEKEE (reference sequence). The CDR3 runs 14 residues. Between the trimmed V and J ends, which lost 0 bases and 6 bases, there was a span of 9 bases. The CDR3 spells CASSLAGIAGELFF. As DNA, the CDR3 is TGTGCCAGCAGCTTGGCAGGTATCGCCGGGGAGCTGTTTTTT.

The chain couples TRBV7-9 to TRBJ2-2; D is ambiguous. Germline CDR1 SEHNR, CDR2 FQNEAQ (reference sequence). The CDR3 spans 14 residues. The germline V and J ends were trimmed by 3 bases and 1 base, with 6 bases remaining between them. In DNA form, the CDR3 reads TGTGCCAGCAGCTTGGTACAGAACACCGGGGAGCTGTTTTTT. It translates to CASSLVQNTGELFF.

This sequence joins TRBV4-2 and TRBJ2-1, with 7 bases aligning to TRBD2. Germline CDR1 and CDR2: LGHNA and YNFKEQ. With 1 base clipped from V and 15 bases from J, the junction kept 15 bases outside the gene matches. This CDR3 has 15 amino acids. CDR3 in DNA: TGTGCCAGCAGCCAAGCCCCCGGGGGAGCGGGATTTAGGTTCTTC. The encoded protein is CASSQAPGGAGFRFF.

The chain carries TRBV5-4 and TRBJ2-3; D gene unclear. The CDR3 is 12 residues long. Germline V CDR1 and CDR2: SGHNT, YYREEE (reference sequence). V shed 2 bases and J shed 2 bases, with 3 bases lying between them. Here the CDR3 reads CASSFNTDTQYF. The CDR3 nucleotides read TGTGCCAGCAGCTTTAACACAGATACGCAGTATTTT. The variable domain in full, with the rest retrieved from reference TRBV5-4 and TRBJ2-3, is ETGVTQSPTHLIKTRGQQVTLRCSSQSGHNTVSWYQQALGQGPQFIFQYYREEENGRGNFPPRFSGLQFPNYSSELNVNALELDDSALYLCASSFNTDTQYFGPGTRLTVL.

V usage is TRBV7-8 and J usage is TRBJ1-1; tentatively, D is TRBD1 (5 bases). The CDR3 spans 14 residues. V shed 1 base and J shed 0 bases, with 6 bases lying between them. CDR1 and CDR2 from the germline V gene are SGHVS and FQNEAQ. The CDR3 bases are TGTGCCAGCAGCTTAGTAGGGGTGAACACTGAAGCTTTCTTT. As protein: CASSLVGVNTEAFF.

Judged by frequency, this clone is medium-sized. V gene TRBV5-1 combines with J gene TRBJ2-7, with 8 bases lining up with TRBD2. The CDR3 covers 14 residues. Germline lookup yields CDR1 SGHRS and CDR2 YFSETQ. V was pared by 6 bases and J by 5 bases, with 10 bases of the junction left unmatched. The CDR3 bases are TGCGCCAGCATGCGGGAGGTCTTGGGCGACGAGCAGTACTTC. Amino acids: CASMREVLGDEQYF. Filled out from reference TRBV5-1 and TRBJ2-7, the complete variable domain reads KAGVTQTPRYLIKTRGQQVTLSCSPISGHRSVSWYQQTPGQGLQFLFEYFSETQRNKGNFPGRFSGRQFSNSRSEMNVSTLELGDSALYLCASMREVLGDEQYFGPGTRLTVT.

This chain joins TRBV2 and TRBJ1-3; the D is unclear. Trimming took off 2 bases at V and 0 bases at J, with 5 bases between the two ends. This CDR3 spans 14 amino acids. CDR1 is SNHLY, CDR2 FYNNEI, per germline. CDR3 amino acids: CASSEWSSGNTIYF. CDR3 coding DNA: TGTGCCAGCAGTGAATGGAGCTCTGGAAACACCATATATTTT.

The V and J genes are TRBV4-1 and TRBJ2-4; D gene uncertain. The V gene lost 0 bases and the J gene lost 0 bases, with 6 bases spanning the gap. Looked up from germline, CDR1 is MGHRA and CDR2 is YSYEKL. CDR3 length: 15 amino acids. The CDR3 nucleotides read TGCGCCAGCAGCCAAGATCCAGGAGCCAAAAACATTCAGTACTTC. The encoded protein is CASSQDPGAKNIQYF.

CDR3 DNA sequence: TGTGCCAGCAGCCCATCGACAGGACTGTACGAGCAGTACTTC. It codes for CASSPSTGLYEQYF. The chain recombines TRBV7-9 with TRBJ2-7, with a weak D call TRBD1 (6 bases). CDR3 length equals 14 residues. The germline CDR1 and CDR2 sequences are SEHNR and FQNEAQ (reference sequence). Between the trimmed V and J ends, which lost 5 bases and 4 bases, there was a span of 15 bases. The full variable domain, with the rest looked up from reference TRBV7-9 and TRBJ2-7, is DTGVSQNPRHKITKRGQNVTFRCDPISEHNRLYWYRQTLGQGPEFLTYFQNEAQLEKSRLLSDRFSAERPKGSFSTLEIQRTEQGDSAMYLCASSPSTGLYEQYFGPGTRLTVT.

V and J are TRBV27 and TRBJ2-7, with D uncertain. Trimming pared 5 bases from V and 8 bases from J, leaving 16 bases between. The CDR3 loop spans 13 amino acids. CDR1 is MNHEY and CDR2 is SMNVEV in the germline V gene (reference sequence). The CDR3 sequence: CASSVFPATQQYF. Here the CDR3 DNA reads TGTGCCAGCAGTGTTTTTCCGGCGACACAGCAGTACTTC.

This chain uses TRBV4-2 with TRBJ2-7; 8 bases match TRBD2. The CDR3 covers 15 residues. Trimming at V came to 4 bases and at J to 2 bases, leaving 7 bases not matched to a gene. The germline V gene has CDR1 LGHNA and CDR2 YNFKEQ. For the CDR3, the DNA is TGTGCCAGCAGCCGCCTGACTAGCGCGGCCTACGAGCAGTACTTC. Protein sequence: CASSRLTSAAYEQYF.